This section outlines one TCR beta chain sequence together with its context. The antigen is not known. Produced via immunoSEQ multiplex PCR; TCRdb's table is partial and in-frame only. The table has tens of thousands of clones, around 77% seen once. CDR3 length equals 11 residues. The V end was cut by 2 bases, the J end by 12 bases, with 11 bases between. The V gene's germline CDR1 is SGHTS and CDR2 YDEGEE. These data belong to a study of OX40 agonist ivuxolimab in advanced cancers. Whole-study context: Subjects had a mean age of approximately 60 years, with a range of about 23 to 85; around 80% were male.

General study findings and limits: Among the nonresponders, some also had low normalized T-cell clonal expansion. With doses of 0.1 to 3.0 mg/kg, CD4+ and CD8+ blood T cells had undergone clonal expansion by week 6.

Samples were taken at baseline and on day 1 of cycles 4 and 7. The sequence was obtained from an adult with an advanced solid tumor such as melanoma, head and neck, liver or kidney cancer. This sequence joins TRBV5-8 and TRBJ1-2; D is perhaps TRBD1 (6 bases). This specimen consisted of CD4+ or CD8+ T cells sorted from blood, obtained in a trial of the OX40 agonist ivuxolimab. The CDR3 protein is CASSFTGFNTF. For the CDR3, the DNA is TGTGCCAGCAGCTTCACAGGGTTTAACACCTTC. Combining the CDR3 with reference TRBV5-8 and TRBJ1-2 gives the whole variable domain EAGVTQSPTHLIKTRGQQATLRCSPISGHTSVYWYQQALGLGLQFLLWYDEGEERNRGNFPPRFSGRQFPNYSSELNVNALELEDSALYLCASSFTGFNTFGSGTRLTVV.